This T cell receptor beta chain was sequenced during a study of long-term antiretroviral therapy in people with HIV. Sequencing relied on immunoSEQ assay v3.0, run at survey level. The assay was immunoSEQ multiplex PCR, and TCRdb's table has in-frame clones only and misses some. The table lists about 19,000 clones, 75% to 95% of them singletons, with about 9.6% in the top ten. This clonotype was sampled from a man over 45 with HIV. The source material was unsorted PBMCs, sampled 3 years after starting antiretroviral therapy.

DNA for the CDR3: TGTGCCAGTAGTCCCCTTGGACAGATTATTAGCAATCAGCCCCAGCATTTT. Translation: CASSPLGQIISNQPQHF. The V and J genes are TRBV19 and TRBJ1-5; tentatively, D is TRBD1 (6 bases). The CDR3 runs 17 residues. The ends were cut back, 5 bases at V and 0 bases at J, with 17 bases in the middle. Germline CDR1 reads LNHDA; CDR2 reads SQIVND (reference sequence).